This TCR beta chain was sequenced during a study of blood T cell repertoires in COVID-19. Overall study: Samples representing acute and convalescent COVID-19 were sourced from the United States, Italy and Spain.

The table came from immunoSEQ multiplex PCR; TCRdb's copy has only in-frame clones and leaves some out. The repertoire includes approximately 300,000 clones, approximately 88% of them detected once, and approximately 5.5% sits in the top ten. The receptor was isolated from a man in his 60s who had recovered from COVID-19. What was sequenced was PBMCs or T cells enriched from blood (not recorded which).

The CDR3 is CASRGGVGTEAFF. DNA for the CDR3: TGTGCCAGTAGGGGGGGGGTTGGCACTGAAGCTTTCTTT. The chain links TRBV19 to TRBJ1-1; possibly TRBD1 for D (5 bases). This CDR3 comprises 13 residues. Between the trimmed V and J ends, which lost 6 bases and 4 bases, there was a span of 12 bases. Germline CDR1 reads LNHDA; CDR2 reads SQIVND (reference sequence).